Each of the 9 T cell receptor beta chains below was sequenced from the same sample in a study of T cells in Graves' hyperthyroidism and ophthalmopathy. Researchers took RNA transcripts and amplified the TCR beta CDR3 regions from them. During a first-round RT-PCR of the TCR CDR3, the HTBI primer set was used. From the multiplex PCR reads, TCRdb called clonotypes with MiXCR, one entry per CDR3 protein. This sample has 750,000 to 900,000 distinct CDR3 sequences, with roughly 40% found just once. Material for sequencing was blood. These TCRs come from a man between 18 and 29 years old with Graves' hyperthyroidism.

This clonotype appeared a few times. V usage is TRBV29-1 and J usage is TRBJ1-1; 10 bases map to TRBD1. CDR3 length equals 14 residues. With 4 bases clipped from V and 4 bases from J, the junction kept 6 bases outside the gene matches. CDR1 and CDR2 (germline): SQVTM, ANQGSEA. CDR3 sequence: CSVADWTGGTEAFF. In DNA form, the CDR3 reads TGCAGCGTTGCAGACTGGACAGGGGGCACTGAAGCTTTCTTT.

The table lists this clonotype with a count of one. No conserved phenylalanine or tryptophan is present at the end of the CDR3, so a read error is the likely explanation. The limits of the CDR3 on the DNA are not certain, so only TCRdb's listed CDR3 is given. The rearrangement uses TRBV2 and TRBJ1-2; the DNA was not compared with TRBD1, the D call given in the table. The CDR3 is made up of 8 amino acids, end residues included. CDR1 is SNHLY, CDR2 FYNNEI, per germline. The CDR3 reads CATSDYRT.

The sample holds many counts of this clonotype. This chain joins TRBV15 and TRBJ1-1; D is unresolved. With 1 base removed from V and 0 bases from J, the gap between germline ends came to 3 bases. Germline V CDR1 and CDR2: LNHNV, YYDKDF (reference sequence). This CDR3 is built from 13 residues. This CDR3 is CATSRGMNTEAFF. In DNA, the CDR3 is TGTGCCACCAGCAGAGGAATGAACACTGAAGCTTTCTTT.

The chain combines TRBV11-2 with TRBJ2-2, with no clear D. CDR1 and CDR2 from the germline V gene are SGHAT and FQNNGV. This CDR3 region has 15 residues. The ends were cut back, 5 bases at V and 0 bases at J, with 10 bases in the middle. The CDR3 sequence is CASSPVWANTGELFF. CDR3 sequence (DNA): TGTGCCAGCAGCCCCGTGTGGGCGAACACCGGGGAGCTGTTTTTT.

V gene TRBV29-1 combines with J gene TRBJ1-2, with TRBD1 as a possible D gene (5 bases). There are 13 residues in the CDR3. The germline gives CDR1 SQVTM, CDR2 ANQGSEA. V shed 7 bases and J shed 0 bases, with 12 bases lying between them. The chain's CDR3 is CSAPDTTNYGYTF. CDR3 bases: TGCAGCGCCCCGGACACTACTAACTATGGCTACACCTTC.

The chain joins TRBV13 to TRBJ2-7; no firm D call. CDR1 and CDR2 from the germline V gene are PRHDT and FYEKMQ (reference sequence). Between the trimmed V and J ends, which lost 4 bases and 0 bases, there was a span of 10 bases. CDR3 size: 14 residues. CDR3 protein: CASSYSRSSYEQYF. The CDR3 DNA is TGTGCCAGCAGCTATAGTCGGAGCTCCTACGAGCAGTACTTC.

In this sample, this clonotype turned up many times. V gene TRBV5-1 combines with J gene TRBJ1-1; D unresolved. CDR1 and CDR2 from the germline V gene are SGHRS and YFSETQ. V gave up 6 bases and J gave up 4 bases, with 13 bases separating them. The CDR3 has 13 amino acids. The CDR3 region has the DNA TGCGCCAGCACCTCGGGCGCCGGCACTGAAGCTTTCTTT. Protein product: CASTSGAGTEAFF. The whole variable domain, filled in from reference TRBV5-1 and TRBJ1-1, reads KAGVTQTPRYLIKTRGQQVTLSCSPISGHRSVSWYQQTPGQGLQFLFEYFSETQRNKGNFPGRFSGRQFSNSRSEMNVSTLELGDSALYLCASTSGAGTEAFFGQGTRLTVV.

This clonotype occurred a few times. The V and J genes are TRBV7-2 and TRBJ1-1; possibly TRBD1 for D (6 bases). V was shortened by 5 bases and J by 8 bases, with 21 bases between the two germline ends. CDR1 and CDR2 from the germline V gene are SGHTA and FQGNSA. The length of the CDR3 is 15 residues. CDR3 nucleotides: TGTGCCAGCAGCCACGACTACGGACAGCCCTTAGAAGCTTTCTTT. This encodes CASSHDYGQPLEAFF.

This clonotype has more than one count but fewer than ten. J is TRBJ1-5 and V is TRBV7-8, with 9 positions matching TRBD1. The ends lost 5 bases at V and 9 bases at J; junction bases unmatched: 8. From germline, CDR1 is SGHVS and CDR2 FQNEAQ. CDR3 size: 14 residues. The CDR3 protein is CASSPGQGELPQHF. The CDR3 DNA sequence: TGTGCCAGCAGCCCGGGACAGGGAGAGTTGCCCCAGCATTTT.